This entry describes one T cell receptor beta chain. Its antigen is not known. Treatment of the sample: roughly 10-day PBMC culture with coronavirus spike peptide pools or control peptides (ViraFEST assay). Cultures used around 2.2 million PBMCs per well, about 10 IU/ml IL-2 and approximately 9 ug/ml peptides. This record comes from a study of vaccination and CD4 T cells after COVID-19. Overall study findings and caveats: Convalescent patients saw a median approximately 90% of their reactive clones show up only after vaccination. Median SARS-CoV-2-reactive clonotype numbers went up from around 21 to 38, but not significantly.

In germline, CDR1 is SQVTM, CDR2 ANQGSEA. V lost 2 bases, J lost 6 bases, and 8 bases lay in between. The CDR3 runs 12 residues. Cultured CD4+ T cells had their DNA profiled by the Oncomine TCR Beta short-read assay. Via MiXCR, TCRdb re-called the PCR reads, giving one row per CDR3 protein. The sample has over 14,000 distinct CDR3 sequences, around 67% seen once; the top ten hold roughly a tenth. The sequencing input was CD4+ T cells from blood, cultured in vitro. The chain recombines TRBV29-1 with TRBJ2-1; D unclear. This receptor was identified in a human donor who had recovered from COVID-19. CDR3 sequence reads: CSVERVGNEQFF. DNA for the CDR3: TGCAGCGTTGAAAGGGTTGGCAATGAGCAGTTCTTC.